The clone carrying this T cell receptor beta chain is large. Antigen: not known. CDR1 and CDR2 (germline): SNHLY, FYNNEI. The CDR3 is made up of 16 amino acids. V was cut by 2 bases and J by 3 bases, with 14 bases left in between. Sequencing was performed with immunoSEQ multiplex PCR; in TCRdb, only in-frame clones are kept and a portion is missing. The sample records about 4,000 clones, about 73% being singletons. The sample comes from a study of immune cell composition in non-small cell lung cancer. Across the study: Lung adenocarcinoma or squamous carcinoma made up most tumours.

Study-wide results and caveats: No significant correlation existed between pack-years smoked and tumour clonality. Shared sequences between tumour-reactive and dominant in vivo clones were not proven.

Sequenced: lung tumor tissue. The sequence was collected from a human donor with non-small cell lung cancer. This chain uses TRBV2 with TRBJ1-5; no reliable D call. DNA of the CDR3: TGTGCCAGCAGTGAATACCCCTCCGGGTCCAATCAGCCCCAGCATTTT. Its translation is CASSEYPSGSNQPQHF.